Shown below are 25 T cell receptor beta chains from a single sample sequenced in a study of beta chain features in type 1 diabetes. Expressed TCRB transcripts got sequenced, as all isolated RNA was reverse transcribed. The assay was immunoSEQ multiplex PCR, and TCRdb's table has in-frame clones only and misses some. The sample yields about 160,000 clones, around 8% seen once. The sequenced sample consisted of central memory CD4+ T cells from blood. The receptors derive from a man between 18 and 29 years old in good health.

The sample holds a few counts of this clone. The chain uses TRBV4-2 and TRBJ2-1; TRBD1 might be the D (6 bases). The CDR3 is 16 amino acids. V lost 4 bases and J lost 0, with 13 bases in between. Germline V gives CDR1 LGHNA, CDR2 YNFKEQ. The CDR3: CASSRSRGPSYNEQFF. The CDR3 DNA reads TGTGCCAGCAGCCGTAGCAGGGGACCCTCCTACAATGAGCAGTTCTTC.

Points on this clone: A much larger clone sits a single nucleotide away, making a read error possible. This chain joins TRBV5-6 and TRBJ2-1; 9 bases align to TRBD2. This CDR3 region has 15 residues. CDR1 is SGHDT and CDR2 is YYEEEE in the germline V gene. With 3 bases clipped from V and 7 bases from J, the junction kept 8 bases outside the gene matches. The CDR3 DNA reads TGTGCCAGCAGCTGGACCCCCACTAGCGGGAATGAGCAGTTCTTC. Its translation is CASSWTPTSGNEQFF.

This clone was seen more than once but under ten times. The rearrangement uses TRBV16 and TRBJ2-6; D unclear. Trimming removed 2 bases at V and 1 base at J, with 6 bases between. The germline CDR1 and CDR2 sequences are KGHSY and FQNENV. The CDR3 is 15 residues long. This CDR3 is CASSQGISGANVLTF. CDR3 DNA sequence: TGTGCCAGCAGCCAAGGCATATCTGGGGCCAACGTCCTGACTTTC.

This chain joins TRBV9 and TRBJ1-1; D is unresolved. Germline CDR1 is SGDLS and CDR2 is YYNGEE. Trimming stripped 4 bases from V and 6 bases from J, with 10 bases between. This CDR3 has 12 residues. The CDR3 here is CASSLTDAEAFF. The CDR3 DNA follows: TGTGCCAGCAGCCTAACAGACGCTGAAGCTTTCTTT.

This clone occurred many times. The rearrangement joins TRBV7-3 to TRBJ2-1; the match to TRBD1 covers 10 bases. Germline V CDR1 and CDR2: SGHTA, FQGTGA. The CDR3 runs to 15 residues. Trimming removed 4 bases from V and 7 bases from J; junction bases left unmatched: 7. The CDR3 reads CASSWTGQGFNEQFF. The CDR3 region has the DNA TGTGCCAGCAGCTGGACGGGACAGGGGTTTAATGAGCAGTTCTTC.

This clone was picked up many times. V gene TRBV18 combines with J gene TRBJ1-1; 7 bases map to TRBD1. This CDR3 is 12 amino acids long. Germline trimming cut 3 bases from V and 6 bases from J; bases unmatched to any gene: 1. Germline lookup yields CDR1 KGHSH and CDR2 LQKENI. The CDR3 protein is CASSPTGPEAFF. In DNA, the CDR3 is TGTGCCAGCTCACCGACAGGGCCTGAAGCTTTCTTT. The full variable domain, rest sourced from reference TRBV18 and TRBJ1-1, is NAGVMQNPRHLVRRRGQEARLRCSPMKGHSHVYWYRQLPEEGLKFMVYLQKENIIDESGMPKERFSAEFPKEGPSILRIQQVVRGDSAAYFCASSPTGPEAFFGQGTRLTVV.

This chain joins TRBV7-8 and TRBJ2-1, with D perhaps TRBD1 (6 bases). The ends were cut back, 7 bases at V and 8 bases at J, with 21 bases in the middle. The CDR3 is made up of 15 amino acids. Looked up from germline, CDR1 is SGHVS and CDR2 is FQNEAQ. CDR3 sequence: CASKTRQAPFYEQFF. The CDR3 DNA is TGTGCCAGCAAAACCCGACAGGCGCCTTTCTATGAGCAGTTCTTC. Looking up the rest from reference TRBV7-8 and TRBJ2-1 gives the full variable domain: GAGVSQSPRYKVAKRGQDVALRCDPISGHVSLFWYQQALGQGPEFLTYFQNEAQLDKSGLPSDRFFAERPEGSVSTLKIQRTQQEDSAVYLCASKTRQAPFYEQFFGPGTRLTVL.

This clone was seen only a few times. This chain links TRBV18 with TRBJ2-3; D remains ambiguous. CDR1 is KGHSH and CDR2 is LQKENI in the germline V gene. The CDR3 is 12 amino acids. Trimming cost V 6 bases and J 6 bases, with 10 bases left between them. The CDR3 DNA follows: TGTGCCAGCTCCCCCACAGAGGATACGCAGTATTTT. Amino acids: CASSPTEDTQYF.

This clone has a count of ten or more. The CDR3 sequence: CAGTVAGVADTQYF. CDR3 DNA: TGTGCCGGGACCGTGGCGGGAGTTGCGGATACGCAGTATTTT. This chain uses TRBV7-9 with TRBJ2-3; 7 bases match TRBD2. The trim removed 11 bases at V and 6 bases at J, leaving 14 bases unmatched. Looked up from germline, CDR1 is SEHNR and CDR2 is FQNEAQ (reference sequence). This CDR3 has 14 residues.

The J gene is TRBJ2-3, the V gene TRBV28; 8 nucleotides line up with TRBD2. CDR3 size: 16 residues. Germline V lookup: CDR1 MDHEN, CDR2 SYDVKM. V was clipped by 3 bases and J by 6 bases; unmatched bases: 11. The CDR3 DNA follows: TGTGCCAGCAGTTTTAAGCGGGAGCGGTATATTGATACGCAGTATTTT. Translation: CASSFKRERYIDTQYF.

As for this clone: Because the CDR3 is missing its conserved closing phenylalanine or tryptophan, this is likely a read error. It is unclear where the CDR3 begins or ends on the DNA, so no DNA is shown, and the CDR3 is as TCRdb lists it. The chain employs TRBV25-1 and TRBJ1-1; TRBD1, the table's D call, was not compared with the DNA. The germline V gene encodes CDR1 MGHDK and CDR2 SYGVNS. The CDR3 contains 10 residues when both ends are counted. CDR3 residues: CASRGTLFKI.

This clone turned up a few times. The rearrangement links TRBV7-2 to TRBJ1-2; 9 nucleotides align to TRBD1. The CDR3 length is 15 residues. CDR1 is SGHTA, CDR2 FQGNSA, per germline. With 4 bases clipped from V and 8 bases from J, the junction kept 11 bases outside the gene matches. CDR3 coding DNA: TGTGCCAGCAGCTCCGAACCACAGGGGGCGCGGGGCTACACCTTC. Protein sequence: CASSSEPQGARGYTF.

This clone was counted between two and nine times. V usage is TRBV5-4 and J usage is TRBJ2-1; 9 positions match TRBD2. The germline V gene has CDR1 SGHNT and CDR2 YYREEE (reference sequence). The CDR3 sequence is 15 residues long. Losses at the gene ends were 4 bases for V and 1 base for J; bases not matched to a gene: 3. The CDR3 sequence: CASSGGLASYNEQFF. The CDR3 DNA sequence: TGTGCCAGCAGCGGGGGACTAGCTTCCTACAATGAGCAGTTCTTC.

This chain connects TRBV27 to TRBJ1-1; 7 bases are a match to TRBD1. Germline CDR1 reads MNHEY; CDR2 reads SMNVEV (reference sequence). There are 14 residues in the CDR3. With 2 bases clipped from V and 7 bases from J, the junction kept 7 bases outside the gene matches. CDR3 in DNA: TGTGCCAGCAGTTTACGCCCGACAGGGAATGAAGCTTTCTTT. Its translation is CASSLRPTGNEAFF.

This clone came up many times. The same CDR3 is also encoded by other DNA sequences in this sample. This chain links TRBV29-1 with TRBJ2-5, with a tentative D call TRBD1 (6 bases). Germline loops: CDR1 SQVTM, CDR2 ANQGSEA. The CDR3 length is 13 residues. V was clipped by 3 bases and J by 5 bases, with 13 bases between them. The CDR3 protein is CSVEVTGPETQYF. The CDR3 DNA sequence: TGCAGCGTTGAGGTGACAGGCCCTGAGACCCAGTACTTC.

This clone was seen a handful of times. One end of the junction does not line up with germline, which may come from a read error. V gene TRBV2 combines with J gene TRBJ1-3, with unresolved D. The CDR3 loop spans 16 amino acids. Germline CDR1 SNHLY, CDR2 FYNNEI. The CDR3 loop reads CASNQRADYTGSTIYF. CDR3 sequence (DNA): TGTGCCAGCAACCAGCGGGCCGACTATACTGGAAGCACCATATATTTT. Looking up the rest from reference TRBV2 and TRBJ1-3 gives the full variable domain: EPEVTQTPSHQVTQMGQEVILRCVPISNHLYFYWYRQILGQKVEFLVSFYNNEISEKSEIFDDQFSVERPDGSNFTLKIRSTKLEDSAMYFCASNQRADYTGSTIYFGEGSWLTVV.

This clone was picked up a small number of times. J is TRBJ2-7 and V is TRBV7-2, with 7 bases fitting TRBD1. The CDR3 is 12 residues long. With V trimmed by 4 bases and J by 3 bases, 0 bases remained unmatched. CDR1 and CDR2 (germline): SGHTA, FQGNSA. The CDR3 coding sequence is TGTGCCAGCAGCTGGACAGGCTACGAGCAGTACTTC. Translation: CASSWTGYEQYF.

The chain couples TRBV30 to TRBJ1-1, with D unresolved. The CDR3 covers 13 residues. CDR1 is GTSNPN, CDR2 SVGIG, per germline (reference sequence). Trimming removed 1 base at V and 3 bases at J, with 9 bases between. The CDR3 loop reads CAWSGLADTEAFF. The CDR3 DNA sequence: TGTGCCTGGAGTGGACTGGCCGACACTGAAGCTTTCTTT.

V gene TRBV30 combines with J gene TRBJ2-7; 8 nucleotides align to TRBD1. Trimming took 4 bases from V and 1 from J; bases not matched to a gene: 3. CDR3 length: 13 residues. Germline loops: CDR1 GTSNPN, CDR2 SVGIG (reference sequence). The DNA of the CDR3 is TGTGCCTGGAACAGGGGGTATTCCTACGAGCAGTACTTC. This codes for CAWNRGYSYEQYF.

This clone was counted a few times. J is TRBJ2-7 and V is TRBV29-1; possibly TRBD1 for D (6 bases). Germline CDR1 and CDR2: SQVTM and ANQGSEA. V lost 4 bases to trimming and J lost 3 bases, with 16 bases between them. The CDR3 totals 14 residues. CDR3 coding DNA: TGCAGCGTTGCTCGGGACACCAATTTCTACGAGCAGTACTTC. It encodes CSVARDTNFYEQYF.

This clone has only a few counts. The rearrangement links TRBV7-3 to TRBJ2-2, with 12 bases matching TRBD2. J lost 5 bases, V lost 4 bases, and 5 bases had no gene match. Germline V gives CDR1 SGHTA, CDR2 FQGTGA. This CDR3 has 16 amino acids. In nucleotides, the CDR3 is TGTGCCAGCAGCTGGGCACTAGCGGGGGGTACCGGGGAGCTGTTTTTT. Residues: CASSWALAGGTGELFF.

The V and J genes are TRBV2 and TRBJ2-5, with 10 bases identical to TRBD1. V lost 10 bases, J lost 5 bases, and 10 bases stayed unmatched. Germline CDR1 SNHLY, CDR2 FYNNEI. The CDR3 extends over 14 amino acids. The CDR3 reads CATAGTGAGETQYF. In nucleotides, the CDR3 is TGTGCCACCGCCGGGACAGGGGCCGGCGAGACCCAGTACTTC.

The chain recombines TRBV6-6 with TRBJ2-7, with D possibly TRBD1 on 6 matching bases. V was pared by 5 bases and J by 6 bases, with 11 bases between. The germline V gene encodes CDR1 MNHNY and CDR2 SVGAGI (reference sequence). The CDR3 covers 12 residues. CDR3 in amino acids: CASSRGHGEQYF. CDR3 coding DNA: TGTGCCAGCAGTAGGGGACATGGCGAGCAGTACTTC.

This clone has more than one count but fewer than ten. The rearrangement uses TRBV6-5 and TRBJ2-5, with D maybe TRBD2 (5 bases). In germline, CDR1 is MNHEY, CDR2 SVGAGI. This CDR3 is built from 11 residues. The V and J ends lost 4 bases and 9 bases respectively, with 9 bases between them. CDR3: CASSSPRAQYF. The CDR3 coding sequence is TGTGCCAGCAGTTCACCGAGGGCCCAGTACTTC.

This clone was detected only a few times. V usage is TRBV25-1 and J usage is TRBJ2-5, with 15 bases that match TRBD2. V was pared by 5 bases and J by 6 bases, with 7 bases of the junction left unmatched. CDR1 is MGHDK and CDR2 is SYGVNS in the germline V gene. The CDR3 covers 16 residues. The CDR3 nucleotides are TGTGCCAGCAGTTATCCGGGACTAGCGGGAGGTCAGACCCAGTACTTC. This gives the protein CASSYPGLAGGQTQYF.